The next 11 T cell receptor beta chains were all read from a single sample in a study. TCRdb independently ran MiXCR on the RT-PCR reads; one entry per CDR3 protein. Of almost 700,000 distinct CDR3 sequences detected, 12% to 15% appear once; the ten largest clones hold 3.6%. The specimen was memory CD4+ T cells from blood. Receptors originate from a female donor in good health, serving as a healthy control.

The J gene is TRBJ1-1, the V gene TRBV3-1, with TRBD1 identical over 7 bases. The length of the CDR3 is 12 residues. Germline V CDR1 and CDR2: LGHDT, YNNKEL (reference sequence). With V trimmed by 4 bases and J by 7 bases, 3 bases remained unmatched. The chain's CDR3 is CASSPQGGEAFF. CDR3 coding DNA: TGTGCCAGCAGCCCCCAGGGGGGTGAAGCTTTCTTT.

This chain connects TRBV6-5 to TRBJ1-5; 7 positions match TRBD1. Germline CDR1 and CDR2: MNHEY and SVGAGI. CDR3 length: 15 amino acids. The V gene end was trimmed by 5 bases and the J gene end by 6 bases; junction bases not matched to a gene: 10. CDR3 protein: CASSPDRRSGQPQHF. DNA of the CDR3: TGTGCCAGCAGTCCGGACAGGAGAAGCGGTCAGCCCCAGCATTTT.

This clonotype was seen a handful of times. This chain joins TRBV9 and TRBJ2-1, with 7 bases that match TRBD1. V lost 0 bases and J lost 1; bases outside the gene matches: 4. CDR3 length: 16 amino acids. CDR1 and CDR2 from the germline V gene are SGDLS and YYNGEE. The CDR3 nucleotides read TGTGCCAGCAGCGTAGCGTCGGGACAGTCCTACAATGAGCAGTTCTTC. Translation gives CASSVASGQSYNEQFF.

The chain uses TRBV15 and TRBJ2-7; 8 bases align to TRBD2. The V segment lost 0 bases and the J segment 2 bases; nucleotides outside the gene matches: 9. The CDR3 totals 17 residues. From germline, CDR1 is LNHNV and CDR2 YYDKDF (reference sequence). The CDR3 region has the DNA TGTGCCACCAGCAGAGAATTCCTCGGGAGGGGGACCTACGAGCAGTACTTC. Translated: CATSREFLGRGTYEQYF. The full variable domain, with the rest looked up from reference TRBV15 and TRBJ2-7, is DAMVIQNPRYQVTQFGKPVTLSCSQTLNHNVMYWYQQKSSQAPKLLFHYYDKDFNNEADTPDNFQSRRPNTSFCFLDIRSPGLGDTAMYLCATSREFLGRGTYEQYFGPGTRLTVT.

This clonotype was detected a few times. The chain links TRBV6-5 to TRBJ1-3, with TRBD1 identical over 8 bases. Trimming removed 6 bases from V and 1 base from J; junction bases left unmatched: 8. CDR1 is MNHEY, CDR2 SVGAGI, per germline. The CDR3 is made up of 16 amino acids. Here the CDR3 reads CASRKADRVSGNTIYF. The CDR3 DNA is TGTGCCAGCAGGAAAGCGGACAGGGTATCTGGAAACACCATATATTTT.

The table lists this clonotype with a few counts. The V and J genes are TRBV4-3 and TRBJ1-1, with 9 bases lining up with TRBD1. CDR3 size: 15 residues. The germline V gene encodes CDR1 LGHNA and CDR2 YSLEER. Losses at the gene ends were 4 bases for V and 3 bases for J; bases not matched to a gene: 6. The CDR3 loop is CASSPSRQGDTEAFF. As DNA, the CDR3 is TGCGCCAGCAGCCCCTCGAGACAGGGGGACACTGAAGCTTTCTTT.

The rearrangement links TRBV5-5 to TRBJ1-1; D not certain. This CDR3 region has 14 residues. Germline-derived CDR1 and CDR2 are SGHKS and YYEKEE (reference sequence). The V end lost 3 bases, the J end lost 0 bases, and 9 bases lay between the germline ends. The CDR3 is CASSYTPMNTEAFF. The DNA for the CDR3 is TGTGCCAGCAGCTACACCCCCATGAACACTGAAGCTTTCTTT.

The chain employs TRBV5-4 and TRBJ1-1, with D possibly matching TRBD1 (5 bases). The V gene lost 1 base and the J gene lost 1 base, with 14 bases spanning the gap. Looked up from germline, CDR1 is SGHNT and CDR2 is YYREEE (reference sequence). The CDR3 is 16 amino acids. The CDR3 bases are TGTGCCAGCAGCTTGACCACAGGAGGACCGAACACTGAAGCTTTCTTT. Translated, it gives CASSLTTGGPNTEAFF. Drawing the rest from reference TRBV5-4 and TRBJ1-1, the complete variable domain is ETGVTQSPTHLIKTRGQQVTLRCSSQSGHNTVSWYQQALGQGPQFIFQYYREEENGRGNFPPRFSGLQFPNYSSELNVNALELDDSALYLCASSLTTGGPNTEAFFGQGTRLTVV.

V gene TRBV4-2 combines with J gene TRBJ1-1, with TRBD1 identical over 7 bases. Per the germline V gene, CDR1 is LGHNA and CDR2 is YNFKEQ. V was pared by 0 bases and J by 2 bases, with 3 bases of the junction left unmatched. The CDR3 is 15 amino acids. This CDR3 reads CASSQDDRANTEAFF. In DNA form, the CDR3 reads TGTGCCAGCAGCCAAGACGACAGGGCCAACACTGAAGCTTTCTTT.

In its sample, this clonotype was seen many times. V and J are TRBV9 and TRBJ2-5; possible D gene TRBD1, 6 bases. Germline-derived CDR1 and CDR2 are SGDLS and YYNGEE. This CDR3 region has 14 residues. Trimming shortened V by 3 bases and J by 5 bases, and 14 bases separated the two germline ends. The DNA of the CDR3 is TGTGCCAGCAGCGGTTCGGGACAATGGGAGACCCAGTACTTC. Encoded protein: CASSGSGQWETQYF.

This clonotype showed up many times. This chain links TRBV15 with TRBJ2-5; D gene uncertain. Trimming stripped 1 base from V and 4 bases from J, with 10 bases between. Germline lookup yields CDR1 LNHNV and CDR2 YYDKDF (reference sequence). This CDR3 has 14 amino acids. CDR3 coding DNA: TGTGCCACCAGCAGAGCCCATAGAGCAGAGACCCAGTACTTC. This codes for CATSRAHRAETQYF.